These 11 T cell receptor beta chains originate from one sample sequenced in a study of OX40 agonist ivuxolimab in advanced cancers. Using immunoSEQ multiplex PCR, the repertoire was profiled, and TCRdb retains in-frame clones only, with some absent. Of 50,000 to 75,000 clones in the sample, roughly nine tenths were seen once. Sequences were derived from CD4+ or CD8+ T cells sorted from blood, sampled in a trial of the OX40 agonist ivuxolimab. The origin of the receptors is an adult with an advanced solid tumor such as melanoma, head and neck, liver or kidney cancer.

The genes are TRBV7-9 and TRBJ2-7, with unresolved D. The CDR3 length is 13 residues. Germline V gives CDR1 SEHNR, CDR2 FQNEAQ (reference sequence). Trimming removed 5 bases at V and 6 bases at J, with 14 bases between. The CDR3 reads CASSPGPPGEQYF. For the CDR3, the DNA is TGTGCCAGCAGCCCAGGCCCCCCGGGCGAGCAGTACTTC.

A single count supports this clone. V gene TRBV18 combines with J gene TRBJ2-1, with 8 bases matching TRBD2. CDR1 and CDR2 from the germline V gene are KGHSH and LQKENI. With 5 bases clipped from V and 3 bases from J, the junction kept 3 bases outside the gene matches. CDR3 size: 14 residues. The CDR3 protein is CASSVRGDYNEQFF. The CDR3 DNA reads TGTGCCAGCTCAGTGCGGGGGGACTACAATGAGCAGTTCTTC.

Here the CDR3 reads CASSLMGGFPYEQYF. The CDR3 DNA follows: TGTGCCAGCAGCTTAATGGGGGGGTTCCCCTACGAGCAGTACTTC. The V and J genes are TRBV7-2 and TRBJ2-7; 7 nucleotides match TRBD2. The V gene's germline CDR1 is SGHTA and CDR2 FQGNSA. The CDR3 covers 15 residues. V was pared by 2 bases and J by 2 bases, with 6 bases of the junction left unmatched.

CDR3 DNA: TGTGCCAGCAGCTTCCTCGATGAGACCCAGTACTTC. Residues: CASSFLDETQYF. The genes are TRBV11-2 and TRBJ2-5, with D unclear. The V gene's germline CDR1 is SGHAT and CDR2 FQNNGV. This CDR3 comprises 12 residues. Trimming left V 3 bases short and J 5 bases short, with 7 bases between.

This chain joins TRBV30 and TRBJ1-3; no clear D. The germline CDR1 and CDR2 sequences are GTSNPN and SVGIG (reference sequence). The CDR3 has 13 residues. V was shortened by 2 bases and J by 2 bases, with 7 bases between the two germline ends. CDR3 in amino acids: CAWSREAGNTIYF. As DNA, the CDR3 is TGTGCCTGGAGTCGGGAGGCTGGAAACACCATATATTTT. The full variable domain, in which reference TRBV30 and TRBJ1-3 provide the parts outside the CDR3, is SQTIHQWPATLVQPVGSPLSLECTVEGTSNPNLYWYRQAAGRGLQLLFYSVGIGQISSEVPQNLSASRPQDRQFILSSKKLLLSDSGFYLCAWSREAGNTIYFGEGSWLTVV.

V usage is TRBV2 and J usage is TRBJ1-1, with TRBD1 identical over 7 bases. This CDR3 is built from 14 residues. Germline loops: CDR1 SNHLY, CDR2 FYNNEI. J was trimmed by 3 bases and V by 6 bases; bases with no gene match: 7. This CDR3 reads CASSPTGVYTEAFF. The CDR3 DNA sequence: TGTGCCAGCAGCCCAACAGGGGTGTACACTGAAGCTTTCTTT.

V and J are TRBV6-4 and TRBJ2-1; 9 positions agree with TRBD2. There are 16 residues in the CDR3. V was clipped by 4 bases and J by 2 bases; unmatched bases: 6. Germline-derived CDR1 and CDR2 are MRHNA and SNTAGT. The CDR3 here is CASSASPSGAYNEQFF. DNA for the CDR3: TGTGCCAGCAGTGCCTCCCCTAGCGGGGCCTACAATGAGCAGTTCTTC.

V is TRBV6-5 and J is TRBJ2-1; D possibly corresponds to TRBD1 (6 bases). The germline V gene has CDR1 MNHEY and CDR2 SVGAGI. The CDR3 contains 13 residues. V was clipped by 5 bases and J by 9 bases, with 14 bases between them. CDR3 sequence reads: CASSVARGSEQFF. The DNA for the CDR3 is TGTGCCAGCAGTGTTGCCAGGGGCAGTGAGCAGTTCTTC.

V gene TRBV2 combines with J gene TRBJ2-1; no clear D. The V gene's germline CDR1 is SNHLY and CDR2 FYNNEI. This CDR3 is built from 18 residues. V was trimmed by 3 bases and J by 7 bases, leaving 25 bases between them. Here the CDR3 DNA reads TGTGCCAGCAGTGATCTTCTAATGACGGGCCCCGAGAGGAATGAGCAGTTCTTC. The encoded protein is CASSDLLMTGPERNEQFF.

This sequence joins TRBV30 and TRBJ1-6; the match to TRBD1 covers 7 bases. The V segment lost 6 bases and the J segment 6 bases; nucleotides outside the gene matches: 11. Per germline, CDR1 GTSNPN and CDR2 SVGIG (reference sequence). The CDR3 totals 15 residues. CDR3 amino acids: CACNFHGTANSPLHF. The CDR3 DNA reads TGTGCCTGCAATTTCCACGGGACAGCTAATTCACCCCTCCACTTT. Filled out from reference TRBV30 and TRBJ1-6, the complete variable domain reads SQTIHQWPATLVQPVGSPLSLECTVEGTSNPNLYWYRQAAGRGLQLLFYSVGIGQISSEVPQNLSASRPQDRQFILSSKKLLLSDSGFYLCACNFHGTANSPLHFGNGTRLTVT.

This sequence joins TRBV10-3 and TRBJ2-7; 12 bases are a match to TRBD2. V was pared by 5 bases and J by 4 bases, with 9 bases of the junction left unmatched. Germline lookup yields CDR1 ENHRY and CDR2 SYGVKD. The CDR3 totals 16 residues. CDR3 in amino acids: CAISNPGLAGLYEQYF. CDR3 bases: TGTGCCATCAGTAACCCTGGACTAGCGGGACTATACGAGCAGTACTTC.